Following are 15 T cell receptor beta chains from one sample sequenced in a study of glioma-infiltrating T cells after dendritic cell vaccination. Time point defined: after dendritic cell vaccination, including at tumor progression/relapse. Only in-frame clones appear in the TCRdb table, and some are missing; sequencing was by immunoSEQ multiplex PCR. The repertoire includes 70,000 to 95,000 clones, roughly 91% of them detected once, and approximately 2.4% sits in the top ten. Sequenced material: blood, taken after dendritic cell vaccination. These receptor sequences come from a human donor with glioblastoma.

This clone was found a few times. The chain employs TRBV5-4 and TRBJ1-1; the match to TRBD1 covers 9 bases. Germline V CDR1 and CDR2: SGHNT, YYREEE (reference sequence). This CDR3 is 15 amino acids long. V trimming: 2 bases; J trimming: 5 bases; junction bases outside the gene matches: 7. This CDR3 reads CASSLQGAQGTEAFF. DNA for the CDR3: TGTGCCAGCAGCTTACAGGGGGCCCAGGGGACTGAAGCTTTCTTT.

The chain combines TRBV12-5 with TRBJ2-1, with D possibly being TRBD2 (6 bases). There are 14 residues in the CDR3. Trimming stripped 2 bases from V and 4 bases from J, with 9 bases between. Looked up from germline, CDR1 is LGHNT and CDR2 is FRNRAP. The CDR3 bases are TGTGCTAGTGGTTTGTTCGCGGGGTACAATGAGCAGTTCTTC. Its translation is CASGLFAGYNEQFF. The full variable domain, with the rest looked up from reference TRBV12-5 and TRBJ2-1, is DARVTQTPRHKVTEMGQEVTMRCQPILGHNTVFWYRQTMMQGLELLAYFRNRAPLDDSGMPKDRFSAEMPDATLATLKIQPSEPRDSAVYFCASGLFAGYNEQFFGPGTRLTVL.

This clone has a handful of counts. The V call is TRBV2, the J call TRBJ2-4, with D maybe TRBD2 (5 bases). This CDR3 has 13 residues. Germline CDR1 SNHLY, CDR2 FYNNEI. Deletions cut 5 bases from V and 7 bases from J, with 12 bases between. CDR3 bases: TGTGCCAGCAGTCGGGAAAGAGGGAACATTCAGTACTTC. As protein: CASSRERGNIQYF.

The rearrangement links TRBV11-2 to TRBJ1-5, with TRBD1 matching 8 bases. Germline V gene data show CDR1 as SGHAT and CDR2 as FQNNGV. V shed 4 bases and J 9 bases; nucleotides not matched to a gene: 8. The length of the CDR3 is 14 residues. CDR3 nucleotides: TGTGCCAGCAGCTCTACAGGGGGGATCGGGCCCCAGCATTTT. It yields the protein CASSSTGGIGPQHF.

The gene calls are TRBV14 and TRBJ2-1; 9 bases are a match to TRBD2. The ends lost 4 bases at V and 10 bases at J; junction bases unmatched: 5. Germline V gene data show CDR1 as SGHDN and CDR2 as FVKESK. The length of the CDR3 is 13 residues. The CDR3 sequence is CASSRSGRLEQFF. The CDR3 DNA reads TGTGCCAGCAGCCGAAGCGGGAGGTTGGAGCAGTTCTTC.

This rearrangement joins TRBV27 to TRBJ1-1; 7 nucleotides line up with TRBD1. The CDR3 extends over 16 amino acids. Looked up from germline, CDR1 is MNHEY and CDR2 is SMNVEV (reference sequence). J was trimmed by 4 bases and V by 0 bases; bases with no gene match: 8. CDR3 region: CASSLSRGGRGTEAFF. CDR3 DNA sequence: TGTGCCAGCAGTTTATCGAGAGGGGGCAGGGGCACTGAAGCTTTCTTT.

The rearrangement joins TRBV27 to TRBJ2-7, with D maybe TRBD2 (5 bases). Trimming pared 4 bases from V and 3 bases from J, leaving 19 bases between. Germline V lookup: CDR1 MNHEY, CDR2 SMNVEV (reference sequence). This CDR3 has 16 amino acids. The CDR3 nucleotides are TGTGCCAGCAGTTCCTATACATCCTATGAGGGCTACGAGCAGTACTTC. It specifies CASSSYTSYEGYEQYF.

The chain joins TRBV5-1 to TRBJ1-1; D is undetermined. Trimming removed 4 bases from V and 1 base from J, with 11 bases in between. This CDR3 region has 14 residues. From germline, CDR1 is SGHRS and CDR2 YFSETQ. CDR3 amino acids: CASSPPEGNTEAFF. The CDR3 DNA sequence: TGCGCCAGCAGCCCGCCAGAGGGGAACACTGAAGCTTTCTTT.

The chain uses TRBV2 and TRBJ1-1, with D maybe TRBD1 (6 bases). Trimming stripped 3 bases from V and 3 bases from J, with 8 bases between. The CDR3 loop spans 13 amino acids. Germline CDR1 reads SNHLY; CDR2 reads FYNNEI. DNA for the CDR3: TGTGCCAGCAGTGATCAGGGGTACACTGAAGCTTTCTTT. Residues: CASSDQGYTEAFF. Variable domain in full (rest from reference TRBV2 and TRBJ1-1): EPEVTQTPSHQVTQMGQEVILRCVPISNHLYFYWYRQILGQKVEFLVSFYNNEISEKSEIFDDQFSVERPDGSNFTLKIRSTKLEDSAMYFCASSDQGYTEAFFGQGTRLTVV.

This rearrangement joins TRBV9 to TRBJ2-1; D possibly corresponds to TRBD1 (5 bases). The V gene's germline CDR1 is SGDLS and CDR2 YYNGEE. The CDR3 covers 15 residues. V lost 3 bases, J lost 3 bases, and 13 bases lay in between. The CDR3 loop reads CASSDQGHLYNEQFF. As DNA, the CDR3 is TGTGCCAGCAGCGACCAGGGCCACCTCTACAATGAGCAGTTCTTC.

The chain has TRBV28 and TRBJ1-4, with 7 bases identical to TRBD1. The V and J ends lost 6 bases and 5 bases, in that order; junction bases with no gene match: 9. The CDR3 extends over 15 amino acids. CDR1 and CDR2 (germline): MDHEN, SYDVKM. The CDR3 coding sequence is TGTGCCAGCAGCCAAGACCAGGGGGTCAATGAAAAACTGTTTTTT. It is translated as CASSQDQGVNEKLFF.

J is TRBJ2-2 and V is TRBV7-9; D is possibly TRBD1 (5 bases). The germline gives CDR1 SEHNR, CDR2 FQNEAQ (reference sequence). CDR3 length: 15 residues. The ends were cut back, 4 bases at V and 2 bases at J, with 11 bases in the middle. The CDR3 coding sequence is TGTGCCAGCAGCTACACGACAGTTAACACCGGGGAGCTGTTTTTT. This codes for CASSYTTVNTGELFF.

Only one count was recorded for this clone. The chain joins TRBV5-4 to TRBJ2-4; 7 nucleotides agree with TRBD2. The CDR3 has 15 residues. With 2 bases clipped from V and 2 bases from J, the junction kept 4 bases outside the gene matches. The germline V gene has CDR1 SGHNT and CDR2 YYREEE (reference sequence). CDR3 coding DNA: TGTGCCAGCAGCTTTGGGGGGGTCCCCAAAAACATTCAGTACTTC. Its protein is CASSFGGVPKNIQYF.

The chain is built from TRBV5-1 and TRBJ2-7; tentatively, D is TRBD2 (6 bases). Trimming took 4 bases from V and 5 from J, leaving 13 bases between them. Germline CDR1 and CDR2: SGHRS and YFSETQ. CDR3 size: 13 residues. CDR3 DNA sequence: TGCGCCAGCAGCAGCGGAAGGGAGGACGAGCAGTACTTC. Amino acid sequence: CASSSGREDEQYF.

The J gene is TRBJ2-7, the V gene TRBV7-2; 9 nucleotides match TRBD1. CDR3 size: 13 residues. Trimming took 6 bases from V and 3 from J; bases not matched to a gene: 3. Germline values: CDR1 SGHTA, CDR2 FQGNSA. DNA for the CDR3: TGTGCCAGCAGTAGGGACAGGGACTACGAGCAGTACTTC. Its protein product is CASSRDRDYEQYF.